The clone carrying this T cell receptor (beta chain) turned up a few times. These data originate in a study of blood T cells in healthy people across ages. Next came a second PCR, run for about 6 to 12 cycles, which used a sample-barcoded 5' primer along with a J-beta primer mix. TCRdb ran MiXCR on the 5' RACE reads and lists one entry per CDR3 protein. Among roughly 1,800,000 distinct CDR3 sequences, about 49% were seen once, and the ten largest hold 2.1%. Sequenced material: blood. This TCR was recovered from a woman aged 40 to 55 in good health.

The DNA for the CDR3 is TGTGCCAGCAGCCCAGCCGGGGGCAAGTCCTACGAGCAGTACTTC. Protein product: CASSPAGGKSYEQYF. The rearrangement joins TRBV11-2 to TRBJ2-7; D possibly uses TRBD1 or TRBD2 (6 bases each). V was clipped by 5 bases and J by 1 base, with 15 bases between them. Germline V CDR1 and CDR2: SGHAT, FQNNGV. The CDR3 has 15 residues.